This T cell receptor beta chain stems from a study of technical replicates of blood from several donors. Using immunoSEQ multiplex PCR, the repertoire was profiled, and TCRdb retains in-frame clones only, with some absent. This sample has around 57,000 clones, with 85% to 95% found just once. Germline assignment: CDR1 SGHRS and CDR2 YFSETQ. The CDR3 loop spans 18 amino acids. The junction had 15 bases not matched to a gene; V was cut back by 4 bases and J by 8 bases. This clone appeared a single time. This chain joins TRBV5-1 and TRBJ2-1; TRBD2 matches 13 bases. Sequencing was done on a sample of T cells isolated from PBMCs. This receptor was taken from a human donor in good health. The CDR3 spells CASSPWDRGTSGNDEQFF. DNA for the CDR3: TGCGCCAGCAGCCCATGGGACAGGGGGACTAGCGGGAACGATGAGCAGTTCTTC.